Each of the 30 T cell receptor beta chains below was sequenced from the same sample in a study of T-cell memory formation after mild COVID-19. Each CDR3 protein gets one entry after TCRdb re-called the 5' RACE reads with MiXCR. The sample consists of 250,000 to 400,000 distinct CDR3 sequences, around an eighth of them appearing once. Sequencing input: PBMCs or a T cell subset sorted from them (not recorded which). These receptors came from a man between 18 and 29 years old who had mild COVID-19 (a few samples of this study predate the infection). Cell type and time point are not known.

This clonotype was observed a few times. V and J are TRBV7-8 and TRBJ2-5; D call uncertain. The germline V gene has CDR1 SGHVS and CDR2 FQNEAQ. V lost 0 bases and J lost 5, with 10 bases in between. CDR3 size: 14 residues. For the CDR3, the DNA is TGTGCCAGCAGCTTAGCAAGGACCGATGAGACCCAGTACTTC. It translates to CASSLARTDETQYF. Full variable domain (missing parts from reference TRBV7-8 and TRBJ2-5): GAGVSQSPRYKVAKRGQDVALRCDPISGHVSLFWYQQALGQGPEFLTYFQNEAQLDKSGLPSDRFFAERPEGSVSTLKIQRTQQEDSAVYLCASSLARTDETQYFGPGTRLLVL.

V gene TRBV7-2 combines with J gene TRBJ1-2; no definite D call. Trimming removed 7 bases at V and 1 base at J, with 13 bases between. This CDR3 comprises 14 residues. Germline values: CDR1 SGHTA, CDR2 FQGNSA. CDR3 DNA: TGTGCCAGCAAGGCGTCGACGGTTAACTATGGCTACACCTTC. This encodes CASKASTVNYGYTF. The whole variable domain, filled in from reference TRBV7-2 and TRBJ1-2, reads GAGVSQSPSNKVTEKGKDVELRCDPISGHTALYWYRQSLGQGLEFLIYFQGNSAPDKSGLPSDRFSAERTGGSVSTLTIQRTQQEDSAVYLCASKASTVNYGYTFGSGTRLTVV.

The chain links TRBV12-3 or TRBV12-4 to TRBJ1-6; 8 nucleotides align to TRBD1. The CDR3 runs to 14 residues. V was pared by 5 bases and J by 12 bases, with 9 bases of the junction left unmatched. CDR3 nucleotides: TGTGCCAGCAGTACGACAGGGGACTTTCAACCCCTCCACTTT. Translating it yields CASSTTGDFQPLHF.

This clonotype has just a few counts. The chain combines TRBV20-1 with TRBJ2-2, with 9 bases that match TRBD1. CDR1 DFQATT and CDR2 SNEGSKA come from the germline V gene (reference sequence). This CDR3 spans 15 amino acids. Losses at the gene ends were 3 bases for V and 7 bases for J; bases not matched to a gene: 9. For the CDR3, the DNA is TGCAGTGCTAGGATCGGACAGGGGTGGGGCGGGGAGCTGTTTTTT. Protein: CSARIGQGWGGELFF.

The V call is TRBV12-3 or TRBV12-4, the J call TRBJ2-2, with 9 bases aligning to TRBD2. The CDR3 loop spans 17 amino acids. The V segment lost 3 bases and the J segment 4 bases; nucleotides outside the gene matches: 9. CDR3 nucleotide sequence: TGTGCCAGCAGTTTCGCTGTAGCGGGGGCCCTCACCGGGGAGCTGTTTTTT. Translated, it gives CASSFAVAGALTGELFF.

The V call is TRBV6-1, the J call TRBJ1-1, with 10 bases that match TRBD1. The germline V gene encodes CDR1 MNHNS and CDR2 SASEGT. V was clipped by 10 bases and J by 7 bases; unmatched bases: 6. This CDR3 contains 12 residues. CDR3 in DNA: TGTGCCATCCGTTGGGACAGGGGTGAAGCTTTCTTT. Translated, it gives CAIRWDRGEAFF.

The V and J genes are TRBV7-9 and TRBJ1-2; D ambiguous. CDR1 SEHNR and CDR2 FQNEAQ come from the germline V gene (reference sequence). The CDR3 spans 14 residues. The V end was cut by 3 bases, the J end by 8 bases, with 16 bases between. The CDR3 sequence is CASSLEGMAPGYTF. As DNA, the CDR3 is TGTGCCAGCAGCTTGGAGGGTATGGCGCCCGGCTACACCTTC.

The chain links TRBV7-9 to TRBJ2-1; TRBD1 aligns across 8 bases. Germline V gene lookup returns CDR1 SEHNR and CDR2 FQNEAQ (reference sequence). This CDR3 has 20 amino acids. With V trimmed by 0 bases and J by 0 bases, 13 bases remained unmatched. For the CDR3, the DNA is TGTGCCAGCAGCTTAGCTCGACAGGGGTTGGGGCCTAACTCCTACAATGAGCAGTTCTTC. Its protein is CASSLARQGLGPNSYNEQFF.

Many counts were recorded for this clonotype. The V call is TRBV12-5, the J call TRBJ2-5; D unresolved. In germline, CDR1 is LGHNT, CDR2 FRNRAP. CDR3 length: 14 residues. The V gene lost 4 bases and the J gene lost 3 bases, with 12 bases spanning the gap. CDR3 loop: CASGSRPLEETQYF. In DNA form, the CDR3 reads TGTGCTAGTGGTTCCCGACCCCTGGAAGAGACCCAGTACTTC.

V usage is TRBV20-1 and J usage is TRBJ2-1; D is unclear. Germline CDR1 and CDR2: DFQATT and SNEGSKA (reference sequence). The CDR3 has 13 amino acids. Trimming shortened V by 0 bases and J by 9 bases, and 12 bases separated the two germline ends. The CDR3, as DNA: TGCAGTGCTAGAGAGGCTGGGTGGTCTGAGCAGTTCTTC. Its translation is CSAREAGWSEQFF.

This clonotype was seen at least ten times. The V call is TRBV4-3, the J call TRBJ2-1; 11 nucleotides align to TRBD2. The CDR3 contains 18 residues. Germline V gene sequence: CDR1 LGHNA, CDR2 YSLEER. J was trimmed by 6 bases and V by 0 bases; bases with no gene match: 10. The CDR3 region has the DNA TGCGCCAGCAGCCAAGATTTTGGTAGCGGGGGGGCCTCCAATGAGCAGTTCTTC. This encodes CASSQDFGSGGASNEQFF.

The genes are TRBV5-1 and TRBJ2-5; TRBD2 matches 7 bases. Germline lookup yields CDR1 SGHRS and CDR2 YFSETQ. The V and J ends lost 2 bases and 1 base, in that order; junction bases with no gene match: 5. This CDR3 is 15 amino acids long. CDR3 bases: TGCGCCAGCAGCTTCTCGGGACTAACCCAAGAGACCCAGTACTTC. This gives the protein CASSFSGLTQETQYF.

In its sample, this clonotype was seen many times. The chain's CDR3 is CASRGDRVTEAFF. The CDR3 coding sequence is TGTGCCAGCAGGGGTGACAGGGTCACTGAAGCTTTCTTT. The rearrangement uses TRBV5-6 and TRBJ1-1; 7 nucleotides match TRBD1. CDR1 SGHDT and CDR2 YYEEEE come from the germline V gene. This CDR3 has 13 amino acids. V was pared by 5 bases and J by 4 bases, with 5 bases of the junction left unmatched.

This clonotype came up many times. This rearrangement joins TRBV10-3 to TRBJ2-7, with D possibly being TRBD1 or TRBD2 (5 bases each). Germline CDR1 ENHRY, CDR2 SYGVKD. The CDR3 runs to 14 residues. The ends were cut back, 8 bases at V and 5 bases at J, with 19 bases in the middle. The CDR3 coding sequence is TGTGCCATCCAGGGACCGGACGGGAACGACGAGCAGTACTTC. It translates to CAIQGPDGNDEQYF.

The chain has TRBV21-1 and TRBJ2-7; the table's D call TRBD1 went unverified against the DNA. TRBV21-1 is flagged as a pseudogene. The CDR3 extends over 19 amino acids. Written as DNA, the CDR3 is TGTGCCAGCAGCAAAGCGAAGACCGGATGGGGGATTAGCTCCTACGAGCAGTACGTC. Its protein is CASSKAKTGWGISSYEQYV.

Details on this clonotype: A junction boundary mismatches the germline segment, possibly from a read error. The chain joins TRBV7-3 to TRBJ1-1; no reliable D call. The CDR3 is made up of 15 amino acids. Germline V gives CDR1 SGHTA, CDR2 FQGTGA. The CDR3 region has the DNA TGTGCCAGCAGCTTATTTGGTGGCCAGAACTCTGAAGCTTTCTTT. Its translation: CASSLFGGQNSEAFF.

The DNA for the CDR3 is TGTGCCAGCAGCCAGACGGGACAGGAACCTAACTATGGCTACACCTTC. Translated, it gives CASSQTGQEPNYGYTF. The chain joins TRBV4-2 to TRBJ1-2; 8 bases agree with TRBD1. Trimming took 3 bases from V and 0 from J; bases not matched to a gene: 6. Germline assignment: CDR1 LGHNA and CDR2 YNFKEQ. The CDR3 extends over 16 amino acids.

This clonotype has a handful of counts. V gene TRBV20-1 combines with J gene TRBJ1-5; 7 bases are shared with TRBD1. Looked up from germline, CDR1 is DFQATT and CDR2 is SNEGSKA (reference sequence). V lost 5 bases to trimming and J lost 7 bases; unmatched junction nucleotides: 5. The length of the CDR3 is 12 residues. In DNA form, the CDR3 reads TGCAGTGCTTCAGGGGGGGACCAGCCCCAGCATTTT. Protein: CSASGGDQPQHF.

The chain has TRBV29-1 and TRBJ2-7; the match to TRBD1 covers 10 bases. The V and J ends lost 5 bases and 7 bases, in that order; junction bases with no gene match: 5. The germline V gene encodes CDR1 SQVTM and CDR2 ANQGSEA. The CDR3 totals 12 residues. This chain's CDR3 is CSVPRTGGEQYF. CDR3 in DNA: TGCAGCGTTCCAAGGACAGGGGGAGAGCAGTACTTC.

The CDR3 DNA reads TGTGCCAGCAGTTCTCGGACTAGCGGGGGGCCTTACAATGAGCAGTTCTTC. Protein: CASSSRTSGGPYNEQFF. The gene calls are TRBV12-3 or TRBV12-4 and TRBJ2-1; 14 nucleotides align to TRBD2. The junction had 6 bases not matched to a gene; V was cut back by 4 bases and J by 4 bases. The CDR3 length is 17 residues.

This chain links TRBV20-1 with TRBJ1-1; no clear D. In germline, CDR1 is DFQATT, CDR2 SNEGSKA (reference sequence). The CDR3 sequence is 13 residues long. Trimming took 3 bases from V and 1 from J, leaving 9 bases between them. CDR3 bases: TGCAGTGCTAGGGGTCTTACGAACACTGAAGCTTTCTTT. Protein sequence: CSARGLTNTEAFF.

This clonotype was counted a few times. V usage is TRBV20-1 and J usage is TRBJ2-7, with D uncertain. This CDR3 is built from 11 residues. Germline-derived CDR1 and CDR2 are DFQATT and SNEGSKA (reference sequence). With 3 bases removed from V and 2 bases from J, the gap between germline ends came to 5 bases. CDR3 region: CSASKTYEQYF. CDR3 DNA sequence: TGCAGTGCTAGCAAAACCTACGAGCAGTACTTC.

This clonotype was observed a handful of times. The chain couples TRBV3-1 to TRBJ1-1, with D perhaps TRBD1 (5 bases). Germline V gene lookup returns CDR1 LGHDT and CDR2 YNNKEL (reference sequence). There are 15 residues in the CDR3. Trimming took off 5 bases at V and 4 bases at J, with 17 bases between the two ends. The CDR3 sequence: CASSKRTPATTEAFF. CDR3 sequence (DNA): TGTGCCAGCAGCAAACGGACACCAGCGACCACTGAAGCTTTCTTT.

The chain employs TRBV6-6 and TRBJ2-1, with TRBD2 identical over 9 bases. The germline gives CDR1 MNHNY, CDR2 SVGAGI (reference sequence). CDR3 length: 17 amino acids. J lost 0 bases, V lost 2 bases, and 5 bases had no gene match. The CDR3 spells CASSYRGLAGSYNEQFF. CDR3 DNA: TGTGCCAGCAGTTACAGGGGACTAGCCGGCTCCTACAATGAGCAGTTCTTC.

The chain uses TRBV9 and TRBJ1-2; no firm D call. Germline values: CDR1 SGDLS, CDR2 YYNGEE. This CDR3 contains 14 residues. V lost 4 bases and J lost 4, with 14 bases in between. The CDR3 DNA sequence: TGTGCCAGCAGCCCTTACTACAGTGGCTATGGCTACACCTTC. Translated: CASSPYYSGYGYTF.

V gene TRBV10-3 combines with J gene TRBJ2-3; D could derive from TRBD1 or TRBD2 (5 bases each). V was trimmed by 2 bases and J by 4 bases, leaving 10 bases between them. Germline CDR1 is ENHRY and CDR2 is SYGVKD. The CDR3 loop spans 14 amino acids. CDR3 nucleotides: TGTGCCATCAGTGAGGGATCGGGGCCAGATACGCAGTATTTT. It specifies CAISEGSGPDTQYF.

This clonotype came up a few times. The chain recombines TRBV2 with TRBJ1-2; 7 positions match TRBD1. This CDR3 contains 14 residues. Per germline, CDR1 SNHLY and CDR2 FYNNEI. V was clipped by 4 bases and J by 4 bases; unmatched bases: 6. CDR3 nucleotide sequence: TGTGCCAGCAGTGTAGACAGGGCCTCCTATGGCTACACCTTC. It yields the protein CASSVDRASYGYTF. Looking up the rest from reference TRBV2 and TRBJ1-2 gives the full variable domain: EPEVTQTPSHQVTQMGQEVILRCVPISNHLYFYWYRQILGQKVEFLVSFYNNEISEKSEIFDDQFSVERPDGSNFTLKIRSTKLEDSAMYFCASSVDRASYGYTFGSGTRLTVV.

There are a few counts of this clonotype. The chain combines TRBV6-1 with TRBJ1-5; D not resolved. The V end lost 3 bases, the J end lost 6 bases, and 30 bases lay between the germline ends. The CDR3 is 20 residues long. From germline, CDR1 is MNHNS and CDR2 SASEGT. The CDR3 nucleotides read TGTGCCAGCAGTGATAAAGGAAACGGCCAGATTGCATCTCCGGGTCAGCCCCAGCATTTT. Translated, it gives CASSDKGNGQIASPGQPQHF.

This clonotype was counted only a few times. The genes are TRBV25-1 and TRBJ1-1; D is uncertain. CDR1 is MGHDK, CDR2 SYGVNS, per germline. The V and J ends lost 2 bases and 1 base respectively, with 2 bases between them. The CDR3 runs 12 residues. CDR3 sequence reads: CASSEGNTEAFF. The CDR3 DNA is TGTGCCAGCAGTGAAGGGAACACTGAAGCTTTCTTT.

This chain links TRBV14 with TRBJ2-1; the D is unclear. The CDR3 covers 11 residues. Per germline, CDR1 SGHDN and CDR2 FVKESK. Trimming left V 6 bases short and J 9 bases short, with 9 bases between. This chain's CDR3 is CASRRTGEQFF. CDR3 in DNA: TGTGCCAGCAGGAGGACGGGTGAGCAGTTCTTC.